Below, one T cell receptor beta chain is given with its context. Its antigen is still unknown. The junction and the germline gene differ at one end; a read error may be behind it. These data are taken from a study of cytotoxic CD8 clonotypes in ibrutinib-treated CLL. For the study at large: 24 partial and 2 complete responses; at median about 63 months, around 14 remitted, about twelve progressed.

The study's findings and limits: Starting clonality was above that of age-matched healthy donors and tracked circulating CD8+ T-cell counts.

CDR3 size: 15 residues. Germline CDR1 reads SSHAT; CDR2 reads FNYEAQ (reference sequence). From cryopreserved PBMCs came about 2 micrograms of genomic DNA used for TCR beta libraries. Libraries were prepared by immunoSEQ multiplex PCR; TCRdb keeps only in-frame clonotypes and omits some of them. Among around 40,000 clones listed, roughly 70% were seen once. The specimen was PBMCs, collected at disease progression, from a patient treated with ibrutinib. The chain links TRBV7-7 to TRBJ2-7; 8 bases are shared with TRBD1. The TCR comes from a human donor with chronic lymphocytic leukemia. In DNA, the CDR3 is TGTGCTAGCAGCTTAGGACAGGGTCCTACCTACGAGCAGTACTTC. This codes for CASSLGQGPTYEQYF.